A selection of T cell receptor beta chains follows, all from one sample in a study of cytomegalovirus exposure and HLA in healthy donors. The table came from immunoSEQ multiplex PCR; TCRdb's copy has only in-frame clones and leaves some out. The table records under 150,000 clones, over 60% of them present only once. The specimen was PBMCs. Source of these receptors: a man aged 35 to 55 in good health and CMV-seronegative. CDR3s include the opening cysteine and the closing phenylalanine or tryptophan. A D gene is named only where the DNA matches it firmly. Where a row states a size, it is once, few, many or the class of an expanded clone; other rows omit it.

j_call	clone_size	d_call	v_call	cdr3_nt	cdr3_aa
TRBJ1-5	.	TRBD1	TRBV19	TGTGCCAGTAGTATAAACAGGGGCTTTGGAAGCAATCAGCCCCAGCATTTT	CASSINRGFGSNQPQHF
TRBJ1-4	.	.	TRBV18	TGTGCCAGCTCACCAGGGCCAGGGGCTAGTGAAAAACTGTTTTTT	CASSPGPGASEKLFF
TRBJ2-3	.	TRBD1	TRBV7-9	TGTGCCAGCAGCCACAGAGACAGGGGGCCGACAGATACGCAGTATTTT	CASSHRDRGPTDTQYF
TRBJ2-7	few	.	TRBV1	TGCACCAGCAGCCAAGGGGGGACTATCTCCTACGAGCAGTACTTC	CTSSQGGTISYEQYF
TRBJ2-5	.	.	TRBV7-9	TGTGCCAGCAGCTTACGAGAGGAGACCCAGTACTTC	CASSLREETQYF
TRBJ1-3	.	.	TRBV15	TGTGCCACCAGCAGAGGACAGTACGTCTCTGGAAACACCATATATTTT	CATSRGQYVSGNTIYF
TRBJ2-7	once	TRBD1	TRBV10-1	TGCGCCAGCGGACAGGGCAATGGCTACGAGCAGTACTTC	CASGQGNGYEQYF
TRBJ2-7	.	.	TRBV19	TGTGCCAGTAGTATCACCGGGAGCCGTACCTACGAGCAGTACTTC	CASSITGSRTYEQYF
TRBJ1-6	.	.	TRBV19	TGTGCCAGTAGTATCCAGGTTTATTCCTATAATTCACCCCTCCACTTT	CASSIQVYSYNSPLHF
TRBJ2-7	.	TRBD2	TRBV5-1	TGCGCCAGCAGCTACGTACTAGCGGGGGGATCTTACGAGCAGTACTTC	CASSYVLAGGSYEQYF
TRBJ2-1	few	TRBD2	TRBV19	TGTGCCAGTAGTGGAGGACTAGCGCGTTCCTACAATGAGCAGTTCTTC	CASSGGLARSYNEQFF
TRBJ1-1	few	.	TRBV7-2	TGTGCCAGCAGCTTAGCAGAGGCCACTGAAGCTTTCTTT	CASSLAEATEAFF
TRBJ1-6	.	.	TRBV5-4	TGTGCCAGCAGCGCTAAGCCTCAGGGGTATAATTCACCCCTCCACTTT	CASSAKPQGYNSPLHF
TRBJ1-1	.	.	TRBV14	TGTGCCAGCAGCACCTGGGGCTTATTGAACACTGAAGCTTTCTTT	CASSTWGLLNTEAFF
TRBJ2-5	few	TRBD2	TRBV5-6	TGTGCCAGCAGCTTGTACTTAACTAGCGGGAAAGAGACCCAGTACTTC	CASSLYLTSGKETQYF
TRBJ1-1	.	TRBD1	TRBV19	TGTGCCAGTAGTCCGTATTCGACAGGGGGTGATGTGAACACTGAAGCTTTCTTT	CASSPYSTGGDVNTEAFF
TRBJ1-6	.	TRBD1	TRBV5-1	TGCGCCAGCAGCTTGGGTTCCCTAGGGACAGGCACGAATAATTCACCCCTCCACTTT	CASSLGSLGTGTNNSPLHF